These T cell receptor beta chains were read from a single sample in a study of blood T cells in healthy people across ages. Each CDR3 protein is one row after TCRdb ran MiXCR on the 5' RACE reads. The table records some 760,000 distinct CDR3 sequences, approximately 25% of them present only once. These data are also associated with another study on T cells of mothers and their children.

The sequenced sample was blood. These receptors were taken from a boy aged 5 to 17 in good health. CDR3s include the opening cysteine and the closing phenylalanine or tryptophan. D genes are given only for firm matches. The listing skips clone size in some rows; elsewhere it reads once, few, many or a size class.

abundance	v_gene	j_gene	d_gene	CDR3nt	CDR3aa
.	TRBV6-5	TRBJ1-3	.	TGTGCCAGCAGTATAGACAGGAGGTCCGGAAACACCATATATTTT	CASSIDRRSGNTIYF
many	TRBV28	TRBJ2-7	.	TGTGCCAGCGGGGCGGGATCCGTCTACGAGCAGTACTTC	CASGAGSVYEQYF
few	TRBV7-2	TRBJ2-4	.	TGTGCCAGCAGCTTAGCTCCAGCTTACAAAAACATTCAGTACTTC	CASSLAPAYKNIQYF
.	TRBV20-1	TRBJ2-5	.	TGCAGTGCTAGGAAAGAGACCCAGTACTTC	CSARKETQYF
.	TRBV29-1	TRBJ1-4	.	TGCAGCGCAATAAATGAAAAACTGTTTTTT	CSAINEKLFF
.	TRBV7-9	TRBJ2-1	TRBD2	TGTGCCAGCAGCCCAACTAGCGGGGGCTCCTACAATGAGCAGTTCTTC	CASSPTSGGSYNEQFF
.	TRBV28	TRBJ1-1	.	TGTGCCAGCATGAGCACGACTGAAGCTTTCTTT	CASMSTTEAFF
many	TRBV7-2	TRBJ2-7	.	TGTGCCAGCAGCTTTCAGTACACCGAGCAGTACTTC	CASSFQYTEQYF
many	TRBV5-1	TRBJ2-3	.	TGCGCCAGCAGCCTTGCAAGGGGACGGGGAGATACGCAGTATTTT	CASSLARGRGDTQYF
few	TRBV6-2/TRBV6-3	TRBJ2-3	.	TGTACCAGCAGCCTAACTAGGGTCCGAGCAGATACGCAGTATTTT	CTSSLTRVRADTQYF
few	TRBV28	TRBJ2-7	.	TGTGCCAGCAGTTTATCGGACAGTCCGGCCTACGAGCAGTACTTC	CASSLSDSPAYEQYF
few	TRBV11-2	TRBJ2-7	TRBD2	TGTGCCAGCAGCTCCCGGGCGACTAGCGGGACCTACGAGCAGTACTTC	CASSSRATSGTYEQYF
.	TRBV29-1	TRBJ2-7	TRBD1	TGCAGCGTCGGCCGGGGACAGCTTAACGAGCAGTACTTC	CSVGRGQLNEQYF
.	TRBV10-3	TRBJ2-1	.	TGTGCCATCAGTGAGGGAGTAGTTAAGGGCAATGAGCAGTTCTTC	CAISEGVVKGNEQFF
.	TRBV9	TRBJ2-1	TRBD1	TGTGCCAGCAGCGCCGGGACAGGGGACAATGAGCAGTTCTTC	CASSAGTGDNEQFF
.	TRBV20-1	TRBJ2-3	.	TGCAGTGCTTATGGTCCTAGCACAGATACGCAGTATTTT	CSAYGPSTDTQYF
.	TRBV5-1	TRBJ2-1	TRBD2	TGCGCCAGCAGCCAACCCGGGACTAGTGGTTCTGAGCAGTTCTTC	CASSQPGTSGSEQFF
few	TRBV7-9	TRBJ1-4	TRBD1	TGTGCCAGCAGCTCCCGGGACAGGGCTGAAAAACTGTTTTTT	CASSSRDRAEKLFF